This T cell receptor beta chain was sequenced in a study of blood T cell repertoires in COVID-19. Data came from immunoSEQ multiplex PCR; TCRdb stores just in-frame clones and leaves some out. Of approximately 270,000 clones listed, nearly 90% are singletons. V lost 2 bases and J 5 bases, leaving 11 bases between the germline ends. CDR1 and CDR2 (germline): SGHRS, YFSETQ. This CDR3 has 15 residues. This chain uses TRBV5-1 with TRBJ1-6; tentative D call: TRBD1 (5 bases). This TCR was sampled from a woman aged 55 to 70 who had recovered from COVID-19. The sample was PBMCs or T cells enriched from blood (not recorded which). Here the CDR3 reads CASSFQGGDNSPLHF. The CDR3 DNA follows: TGCGCCAGCAGCTTTCAGGGCGGCGATAATTCACCCCTCCACTTT. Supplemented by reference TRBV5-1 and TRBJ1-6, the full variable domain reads KAGVTQTPRYLIKTRGQQVTLSCSPISGHRSVSWYQQTPGQGLQFLFEYFSETQRNKGNFPGRFSGRQFSNSRSEMNVSTLELGDSALYLCASSFQGGDNSPLHFGNGTRLTVT.